This T cell receptor beta chain comes out of a study of blood T cell repertoires in COVID-19. Sequenced by immunoSEQ multiplex PCR; TCRdb stores in-frame clones only, minus some. The sample records about 280,000 clones, 88% being singletons. Participants were aged 18 to 89 years from around 26 US areas. Sequencing used PBMCs or T cells enriched from blood (not recorded which). The TCR sequence derives from a woman in her 30s who had recovered from COVID-19.

The CDR3 loop reads CASSLAAVYGYTF. CDR3 DNA: TGTGCCAGCAGCTTAGCAGCGGTCTATGGCTACACCTTC. The rearrangement joins TRBV11-2 to TRBJ1-2; D is ambiguous. Germline CDR1 is SGHAT and CDR2 is FQNNGV. Trimming shortened V by 1 base and J by 4 bases, and 7 bases separated the two germline ends. The CDR3 sequence is 13 residues long.